The 30 T cell receptor beta chains listed next were all sequenced from one sample in a study of vaccination and CD4 T cells after COVID-19. Described treatment: roughly 10-day PBMC culture with coronavirus spike peptide pools or control peptides (ViraFEST assay). Sequencing of the DNA from cultured CD4+ T cells was carried out with the Oncomine TCR Beta short-read assay. In TCRdb, the PCR reads were re-called with MiXCR into one record per CDR3 protein. Among 11,000 or so distinct CDR3 sequences, about 79% were seen once, and the ten largest hold about a quarter. What these receptors recognize is not known. The material sequenced was CD4+ T cells from blood, cultured in vitro. The receptors here all came from a human donor who had recovered from COVID-19.

The CDR3 nucleotides are TGTGCCAGCAGAAGAACGGGGAGCTCCTACGAGCAGTACTTC. Amino acids: CASRRTGSSYEQYF. The rearrangement links TRBV28 to TRBJ2-7; a weak D match, TRBD2 (5 bases). The V end lost 6 bases, the J end lost 0 bases, and 12 bases lay between the germline ends. The CDR3 runs 14 residues. Germline-derived CDR1 and CDR2 are MDHEN and SYDVKM.

This chain uses TRBV18 with TRBJ1-5; tentatively, D is TRBD1 (5 bases). V was pared by 2 bases and J by 7 bases, with 15 bases between. The germline V gene encodes CDR1 KGHSH and CDR2 LQKENI. The CDR3 loop spans 15 amino acids. In nucleotides, the CDR3 is TGTGCCAGCTCACCAGGGCAGGGCGCGGGACAGCCCCAGCATTTT. It yields the protein CASSPGQGAGQPQHF.

The V call is TRBV5-6, the J call TRBJ1-5; D unclear. This CDR3 is built from 15 residues. Germline CDR1 reads SGHDT; CDR2 reads YYEEEE. With 4 bases removed from V and 0 bases from J, the gap between germline ends came to 11 bases. The CDR3 DNA reads TGTGCCAGCAGCCGCGCAGTTAATAGCAATCAGCCCCAGCATTTT. Translated, it gives CASSRAVNSNQPQHF.

The CDR3 sequence: CASSLGVYTDTQYF. In DNA, the CDR3 is TGTGCCAGCAGCTTAGGGGTATACACAGATACGCAGTATTTT. This sequence joins TRBV7-7 and TRBJ2-3, with D unresolved. The germline V gene has CDR1 SSHAT and CDR2 FNYEAQ (reference sequence). This CDR3 region has 14 residues. V lost 1 base and J lost 2, with 7 bases in between. The full variable domain, in which reference TRBV7-7 and TRBJ2-3 provide the parts outside the CDR3, is GAGVSQSPRYKVTKRGQDVTLRCDPISSHATLYWYQQALGQGPEFLTYFNYEAQPDKSGLPSDRFSAERPEGSISTLTIQRTEQRDSAMYRCASSLGVYTDTQYFGPGTRLTVL.

The count of this clonotype is one. J is TRBJ1-5 and V is TRBV7-2; TRBD1 matches at 7 bases. Germline V lookup: CDR1 SGHTA, CDR2 FQGNSA. CDR3 size: 16 residues. V was clipped by 5 bases and J by 6 bases; unmatched bases: 13. As DNA, the CDR3 is TGTGCCAGCAGCGTAACCGGGCAGGGGGGGAGTCAGCCCCAGCATTTT. Amino acids: CASSVTGQGGSQPQHF.

The chain recombines TRBV20-1 with TRBJ2-5; D is undetermined. The ends were cut back, 0 bases at V and 5 bases at J, with 13 bases in the middle. The CDR3 contains 14 residues. The V gene's germline CDR1 is DFQATT and CDR2 SNEGSKA (reference sequence). The CDR3 sequence: CSARDVGLGETQYF. For the CDR3, the DNA is TGCAGTGCTAGAGATGTGGGATTGGGGGAGACCCAGTACTTC.

The V gene is TRBV6-1, the J gene TRBJ1-1; perhaps TRBD1 as D (5 bases). Germline CDR1 is MNHNS and CDR2 is SASEGT. The CDR3 loop spans 14 amino acids. Trimming removed 6 bases from V and 0 bases from J, with 11 bases in between. The CDR3 region is CASSYGHMNTEAFF. The CDR3, as DNA: TGTGCCAGCAGCTATGGACATATGAACACTGAAGCTTTCTTT.

The chain recombines TRBV28 with TRBJ2-2, with TRBD1 as a possible D gene (6 bases). V dropped 5 bases and J dropped 5 bases, with 18 bases sitting between them. Germline CDR1 MDHEN, CDR2 SYDVKM. CDR3 length: 16 amino acids. The CDR3 here is CASSTYPGQGTGELFF. CDR3 nucleotide sequence: TGTGCCAGCAGTACCTATCCGGGACAAGGAACCGGGGAGCTGTTTTTT.

The chain combines TRBV14 with TRBJ2-7; unclear D gene. In germline, CDR1 is SGHDN, CDR2 FVKESK. The V gene lost 0 bases and the J gene lost 2 bases, with 14 bases spanning the gap. The CDR3 runs to 16 residues. DNA for the CDR3: TGTGCCAGCAGCCAAGAACTTTTAGGTGTCCCCTACGAGCAGTACTTC. Translating gives CASSQELLGVPYEQYF.

The V and J genes are TRBV15 and TRBJ2-7, with 14 nucleotides matching TRBD2. The CDR3 runs to 18 residues. J gave up 7 bases and V 0 bases, and 11 bases lay outside the gene matches. Germline loops: CDR1 LNHNV, CDR2 YYDKDF (reference sequence). As DNA, the CDR3 is TGTGCCACCAGCAGAGACTACTTACGACTAGCGGGAGGGGGAGAGCAGTACTTC. Residues: CATSRDYLRLAGGGEQYF.

The V and J genes are TRBV9 and TRBJ2-7; possible D gene TRBD1, 5 bases. The CDR3 extends over 14 amino acids. With 1 base removed from V and 4 bases from J, the gap between germline ends came to 12 bases. CDR1 and CDR2 (germline): SGDLS, YYNGEE. The CDR3: CASSVQQESYEQYF. In DNA, the CDR3 is TGTGCCAGCAGCGTACAACAGGAGAGTTACGAGCAGTACTTC.

The chain links TRBV15 to TRBJ2-5, with D possibly being TRBD1 (6 bases). This CDR3 region has 16 residues. Germline-derived CDR1 and CDR2 are LNHNV and YYDKDF (reference sequence). Trimming stripped 0 bases from V and 7 bases from J, with 18 bases between. The CDR3 is CATSRDPAGAQGTQYF. CDR3 nucleotides: TGTGCCACCAGCAGAGATCCGGCAGGGGCTCAGGGGACCCAGTACTTC. Drawing the rest from reference TRBV15 and TRBJ2-5, the complete variable domain is DAMVIQNPRYQVTQFGKPVTLSCSQTLNHNVMYWYQQKSSQAPKLLFHYYDKDFNNEADTPDNFQSRRPNTSFCFLDIRSPGLGDTAMYLCATSRDPAGAQGTQYFGPGTRLLVL.

The genes are TRBV4-2 and TRBJ2-4, with D hard to call. V was pared by 4 bases and J by 6 bases, with 13 bases between. The CDR3 covers 14 residues. Germline V gene lookup returns CDR1 LGHNA and CDR2 YNFKEQ. CDR3 DNA sequence: TGTGCCAGCAGCCCAGGACCGAAGGGAAACATTCAGTACTTC. Its protein product is CASSPGPKGNIQYF.

This chain links TRBV15 with TRBJ1-1, with TRBD1 as a possible D gene (5 bases). The length of the CDR3 is 13 residues. Germline V gene sequence: CDR1 LNHNV, CDR2 YYDKDF (reference sequence). V was clipped by 1 base and J by 6 bases, with 9 bases between them. CDR3 in DNA: TGTGCCACCAGCAGAGGGCGGGGGTCTGAAGCTTTCTTT. This translates into CATSRGRGSEAFF.

This clonotype is judged medium-sized. The chain couples TRBV2 to TRBJ2-7, with D perhaps TRBD1 (6 bases). V lost 6 bases and J 4 bases, leaving 16 bases between the germline ends. Germline assignment: CDR1 SNHLY and CDR2 FYNNEI. This CDR3 comprises 14 residues. DNA for the CDR3: TGTGCCAGCAGCGTCAGGGGAGTCCCATACGAGCAGTACTTC. Its translation is CASSVRGVPYEQYF.

This clonotype has just a few counts. The chain is built from TRBV6-1 and TRBJ1-5, with D possibly being TRBD1 (5 bases). This CDR3 is 15 amino acids long. Germline CDR1 and CDR2: MNHNS and SASEGT. V was trimmed by 4 bases and J by 0 bases, leaving 10 bases between them. The CDR3 DNA reads TGTGCCAGCAGTGCGGGGCTATATAGCAATCAGCCCCAGCATTTT. It specifies CASSAGLYSNQPQHF.

The V and J genes are TRBV21-1 and TRBJ2-1; the table names TRBD2, a call not compared with the DNA. TRBV21-1 is noted as a pseudogene. The CDR3 length is 16 residues. The CDR3 DNA reads as TGTGCCAGCAGCAAAGCGTATGAGGGACTTTACAATGAGCAGTTCTTC. Its protein product is CASSKAYEGLYNEQFF.

V gene TRBV6-1 combines with J gene TRBJ2-1, with 12 bases lining up with TRBD2. CDR3 length equals 16 residues. Germline values: CDR1 MNHNS, CDR2 SASEGT. V lost 5 bases, J lost 7 bases, and 9 bases stayed unmatched. CDR3 DNA: TGTGCCAGCAGTCCCTTGGGACTAGCGGGCGGTAATGAGCAGTTCTTC. Amino acid sequence: CASSPLGLAGGNEQFF.

The genes are TRBV20-1 and TRBJ1-2; D remains unclear. Germline CDR1 reads DFQATT; CDR2 reads SNEGSKA (reference sequence). V was trimmed by 7 bases and J by 6 bases, leaving 9 bases between them. This CDR3 region has 10 residues. CDR3: CSGFVNGYTF. The DNA of the CDR3 is TGCAGTGGTTTCGTAAATGGCTACACCTTC.

This chain links TRBV29-1 with TRBJ1-1; TRBD1 matches at 7 bases. With 5 bases clipped from V and 1 base from J, the junction kept 7 bases outside the gene matches. This CDR3 has 14 amino acids. The germline CDR1 and CDR2 sequences are SQVTM and ANQGSEA. This chain's CDR3 is CSVKRTGRNTEAFF. The CDR3 nucleotides are TGCAGCGTTAAACGGACAGGAAGGAACACTGAAGCTTTCTTT.

The chain uses TRBV25-1 and TRBJ1-5; D is possibly TRBD1 (5 bases). Germline V gene sequence: CDR1 MGHDK, CDR2 SYGVNS. The CDR3 contains 13 residues. V was cut by 2 bases and J by 7 bases, with 9 bases left in between. CDR3 DNA: TGTGCCAGCAGTGAAAATAGGGGCCAGCCCCAGCATTTT. Its translation is CASSENRGQPQHF.

This sequence joins TRBV24-1 and TRBJ1-5, with TRBD1 matching over 8 bases. Per the germline V gene, CDR1 is KGHDR and CDR2 is SFDVKD. The CDR3 is 15 residues long. V lost 7 bases, J lost 4 bases, and 8 bases stayed unmatched. CDR3 DNA sequence: TGTGCCACCAGCCAGGGGGCTCTTGGTAATCAGCCCCAGCATTTT. The encoded protein is CATSQGALGNQPQHF.

This rearrangement joins TRBV6-5 to TRBJ2-7, with TRBD1 matching over 9 bases. Per germline, CDR1 MNHEY and CDR2 SVGAGI. The CDR3 has 15 residues. J gave up 1 base and V 4 bases, and 5 bases lay outside the gene matches. CDR3 nucleotides: TGTGCCAGCAGTTTTCGACAGGGGGTATCCTACGAGCAGTACTTC. Amino acid sequence: CASSFRQGVSYEQYF.

This chain links TRBV15 with TRBJ1-2, with D hard to call. V lost 3 bases and J lost 3, with 5 bases in between. The CDR3 is 12 residues long. Germline assignment: CDR1 LNHNV and CDR2 YYDKDF (reference sequence). CDR3 nucleotides: TGTGCCACCAGCAGGGGATACTATGGCTACACCTTC. The encoded protein is CATSRGYYGYTF.

This chain joins TRBV7-2 and TRBJ2-3; a weak D match, TRBD2 (5 bases). V was shortened by 0 bases and J by 3 bases, with 10 bases between the two germline ends. Germline V lookup: CDR1 SGHTA, CDR2 FQGNSA. CDR3 length: 15 residues. In DNA form, the CDR3 reads TGTGCCAGCAGCTTAGCGGGAGTGAGGACAGATACGCAGTATTTT. Residues: CASSLAGVRTDTQYF.

The chain couples TRBV7-2 to TRBJ1-4, with no clear D. CDR3 length: 14 amino acids. Germline V CDR1 and CDR2: SGHTA, FQGNSA. Trimming cost V 0 bases and J 4 bases, with 6 bases left between them. The chain's CDR3 is CASSLAGVNEKLFF. The CDR3 region has the DNA TGTGCCAGCAGCTTAGCTGGTGTTAATGAAAAACTGTTTTTT.

This rearrangement joins TRBV20-1 to TRBJ1-5; TRBD1 might be the D (5 bases). The CDR3 is 13 residues long. The V end lost 2 bases, the J end lost 11 bases, and 16 bases lay between the germline ends. Per germline, CDR1 DFQATT and CDR2 SNEGSKA (reference sequence). CDR3 amino acids: CSARSQPGSAQHF. DNA for the CDR3: TGCAGTGCTAGATCCCAACCAGGGTCGGCCCAGCATTTT.

This chain uses TRBV6-1 with TRBJ2-7; a weak D match, TRBD1 (6 bases). The CDR3 spans 13 residues. CDR1 MNHNS and CDR2 SASEGT come from the germline V gene. The V and J ends lost 5 bases and 1 base respectively, with 9 bases between them. Here the CDR3 reads CASSLDRSYEQYF. CDR3 coding DNA: TGTGCCAGCAGTCTCGACAGGTCCTACGAGCAGTACTTC.

V is TRBV19 and J is TRBJ1-6; D call uncertain. CDR1 and CDR2 (germline): LNHDA, SQIVND (reference sequence). V was cut by 6 bases and J by 0 bases, with 12 bases left in between. The CDR3 runs to 16 residues. The CDR3 DNA follows: TGTGCCAGTAGGCTCCCTGAGAGCTCCTATAATTCACCCCTCCACTTT. The encoded protein is CASRLPESSYNSPLHF.

The rearrangement uses TRBV7-2 and TRBJ2-5; D is ambiguous. Looked up from germline, CDR1 is SGHTA and CDR2 is FQGNSA. V dropped 3 bases and J dropped 1 base, with 3 bases sitting between them. CDR3 size: 12 residues. CDR3 residues: CASSFPQETQYF. Written as DNA, the CDR3 is TGTGCCAGCAGCTTCCCCCAAGAGACCCAGTACTTC.